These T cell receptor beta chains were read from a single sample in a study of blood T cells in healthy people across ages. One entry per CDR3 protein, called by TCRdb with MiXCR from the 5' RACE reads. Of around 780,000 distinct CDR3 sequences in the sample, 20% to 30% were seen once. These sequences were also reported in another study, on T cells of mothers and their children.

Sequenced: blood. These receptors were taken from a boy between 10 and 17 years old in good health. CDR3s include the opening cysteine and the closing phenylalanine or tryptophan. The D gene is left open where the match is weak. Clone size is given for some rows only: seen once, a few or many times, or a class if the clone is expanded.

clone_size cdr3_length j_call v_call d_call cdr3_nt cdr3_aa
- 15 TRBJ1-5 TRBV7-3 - TGTGCCAGCAGGCCCGGCCCGTATAGCAATCAGCCCCAGCATTTT CASRPGPYSNQPQHF
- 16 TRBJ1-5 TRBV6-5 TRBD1 TGTGCCAGCAGTTACTCGAAGGGGGCGGGCAATCAGCCCCAGCATTTT CASSYSKGAGNQPQHF
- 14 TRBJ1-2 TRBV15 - TGTGCCACCAGCAATTCCCCTTCCAGGAGGGGCTACACCTTC CATSNSPSRRGYTF
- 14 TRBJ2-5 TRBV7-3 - TGTGCCAGCAGCTCCCTTGGGCAGAAAGAGACCCAGTACTTC CASSSLGQKETQYF
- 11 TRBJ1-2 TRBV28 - TGTGCCAGCAGTTTTTTAGAAATTTACACCTTC CASSFLEIYTF
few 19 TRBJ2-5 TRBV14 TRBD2 TGTGCCAGCAGCCAAGATCTGACCCGCCCACGAGCGGGGGTGGAGACCCAGTACTTC CASSQDLTRPRAGVETQYF
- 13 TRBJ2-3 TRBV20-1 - TGCAGTGCTAGAGTTCCAGGCACAGATACGCAGTATTTT CSARVPGTDTQYF
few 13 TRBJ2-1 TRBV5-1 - TGCGCCAGCAGCTGGGCCGCCTACAATGAGCAGTTCTTC CASSWAAYNEQFF
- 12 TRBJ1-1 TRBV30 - TGTGCCTGGAGTATGGTGGACACTGAAGCTTTCTTT CAWSMVDTEAFF
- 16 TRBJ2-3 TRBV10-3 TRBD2 TGTGCCATCAGTTCTGCCGGGACTAGCTCCACAGATACGCAGTATTTT CAISSAGTSSTDTQYF
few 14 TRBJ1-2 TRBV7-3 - TGTGCCAGCAGCTTAAATGGGCGGGACTATGGCTACACCTTC CASSLNGRDYGYTF
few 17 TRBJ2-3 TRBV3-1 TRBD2 TGTGCCAGCAGCCCCGAAGGACTAGCGTGGGACACAGATACGCAGTATTTT CASSPEGLAWDTDTQYF
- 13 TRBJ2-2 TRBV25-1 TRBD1 TGTGCCAGCACAAGACAGGGCACCGGGGAGCTGTTTTTT CASTRQGTGELFF
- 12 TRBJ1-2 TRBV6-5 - TGTGCCAGCAGTTACCAGGGGTATGGCTACACCTTC CASSYQGYGYTF
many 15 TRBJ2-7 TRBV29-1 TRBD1 TGCAGCGTTGGGGGACAGGGGAAGGTTCCGTACGAGCAGTACTTC CSVGGQGKVPYEQYF
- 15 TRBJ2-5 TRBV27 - TGTGCCAGAAGTCCCATGACAGGCAGCCCCGCGGAGCAGTACTTC CARSPMTGSPAEQYF
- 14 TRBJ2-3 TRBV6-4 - TGTGCCAGCAGTGGACAGCCTTCCGGAGATACGCAGTATTTT CASSGQPSGDTQYF
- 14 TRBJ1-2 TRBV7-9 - TGTGCCAGCAACTTACCGACCGGGGGCTATGGCTACACCTTC CASNLPTGGYGYTF
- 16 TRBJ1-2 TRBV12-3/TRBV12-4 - TGTGCCAGCAGCCTTCCGGGAAGGGTTCCTAACTATGGCTACACCTTC CASSLPGRVPNYGYTF
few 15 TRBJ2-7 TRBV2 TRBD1 TGTGCCAGCAGTGAAAGTCAGGGGGCCACCTACGAGCAGTACTTC CASSESQGATYEQYF
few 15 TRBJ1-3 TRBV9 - TGTGCCAGCAGCCTAGGACAGATCTCTGGAAACACCATATATTTT CASSLGQISGNTIYF
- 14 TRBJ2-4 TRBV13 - TGTGCCAGCAGCTCCGGATCCGGGAAGAACATTCAGTACTTC CASSSGSGKNIQYF
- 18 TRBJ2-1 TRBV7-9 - TGTGCCAGCAGCCCCCGACGCTTGAGCGGAAGCTCCTACAATGAGCAGTTCTTC CASSPRRLSGSSYNEQFF
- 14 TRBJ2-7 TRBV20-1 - TGCAGTGCTAGGGATAAGGACAGCCGTTACGAGCAGTACTTC CSARDKDSRYEQYF
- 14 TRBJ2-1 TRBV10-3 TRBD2 TGTGCCATCAGTGTTAGCGGGGAAGGTAATGAGCAGTTCTTC CAISVSGEGNEQFF
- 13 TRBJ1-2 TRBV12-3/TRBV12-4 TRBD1 TGTGCCAGCAGTCCGACAGGGATGAAGGGCTACACCTTC CASSPTGMKGYTF
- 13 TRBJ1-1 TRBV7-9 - TGTGCCAGCAGCCTCCCCCCTGGGGCTGAAGCTTTCTTT CASSLPPGAEAFF
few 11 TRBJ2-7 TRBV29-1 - TGCAGCGTTGAAAGGGACTACGAGCAGTACTTC CSVERDYEQYF
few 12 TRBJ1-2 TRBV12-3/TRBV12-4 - TGTGCCAGCAGTGAGGGGAGCTATGGCTACACCTTC CASSEGSYGYTF
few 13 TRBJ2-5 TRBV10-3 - TGTGCCATCAGTGATGGCAGCCAAGAGACCCAGTACTTC CAISDGSQETQYF
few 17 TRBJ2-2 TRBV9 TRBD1 TGTGCCAGCAGCGTACCGGGACAGGGGCCGAACACCGGGGAGCTGTTTTTT CASSVPGQGPNTGELFF
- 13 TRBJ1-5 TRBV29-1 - TGCAGCGTTGAATCCGGCTTTGGGGAGCCCCAGCATTTT CSVESGFGEPQHF
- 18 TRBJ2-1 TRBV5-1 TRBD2 TGCGCCAGCAGCTTGGCCGCACTAGCGGGGGGATACTACAATGAGCAGTTCTTC CASSLAALAGGYYNEQFF
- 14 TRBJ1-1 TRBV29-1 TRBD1 TGCAGCGTGGATACAGGGGCCCGCGGAGGTGAAGCTTTCTTT CSVDTGARGGEAFF
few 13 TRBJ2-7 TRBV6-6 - TGTGCCAGCAGTTACGATCAGGGGCGCGAGCAGTACTTC CASSYDQGREQYF
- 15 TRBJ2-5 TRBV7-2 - TGTGCCAGCAGCTCCCGGACTTTCACCCAAGAGACCCAGTACTTC CASSSRTFTQETQYF
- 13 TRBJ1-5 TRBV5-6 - TGTGCCAGCCCTGGGGGCGGCAATCAGCCCCAGCATTTT CASPGGGNQPQHF
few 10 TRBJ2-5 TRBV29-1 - TGCAGCGTTGACCCAGAGACCCAGTACTTC CSVDPETQYF